This T cell receptor (beta chain) was retrieved from a study of blood T cell repertoires in COVID-19. Overall study: COVID-19 samples, acute and convalescent, were from the United States, Italy and Spain. T cells, B-cell-depleted T cells, or PBMCs supplied cDNA or gDNA.

Authors' processing steps: Amplification with reference gene primers provided the estimates of nucleated cell counts. Repertoires were generated with immunoSEQ multiplex PCR, while TCRdb's copy carries only in-frame clones and drops some. V and J calls and clone size are those listed in that table; D and trimming were worked out from the DNA. The data contain more than 95,000 clones, approximately 82% of them singletons. The TCR was taken from a woman between 45 and 60 years old with acute or convalescent COVID-19. Sequencing was carried out using peripheral blood.

This CDR3 is CASSAGQTNTEAFF. Written as DNA, the CDR3 is TGTGCCAGCAGCGCCGGACAAACGAACACTGAAGCTTTCTTT. The chain recombines TRBV9 with TRBJ1-1; possible D gene TRBD1, 5 bases. The CDR3 has 14 residues. The V end lost 3 bases, the J end lost 1 base, and 10 bases lay between the germline ends. Per the germline V gene, CDR1 is SGDLS and CDR2 is YYNGEE.